This TCR beta chain was recovered during a study of CD8+ T cells in alopecia areata. The wider study: Tofacitinib therapy took 6 to 18 months; 6 months off drug came after.

The treatment is: oral pan-JAK inhibitor, 5-10 mg twice daily. As the sequencing template, cDNA was produced by extracting RNA and reverse transcribing it. The method was immunoSEQ multiplex PCR; TCRdb's version includes in-frame clones alone and lacks a portion of them. In the table there are 100,000 to 130,000 clones, around 84% of which are singletons. Germline trimming cut 4 bases from V and 9 bases from J; bases unmatched to any gene: 5. Germline V gene data show CDR1 as SQVTM and CDR2 as ANQGSEA. The CDR3 loop spans 13 amino acids. In regard to this clone: The antigen remains unidentified.

General study findings and limits: Many of the expanded lesional clones endured in scalp and blood while on tofacitinib.

The V gene is TRBV29-1, the J gene TRBJ1-6, with 8 bases matching TRBD1. The sequence was collected from a human donor with alopecia areata. This sample comprised CD8+ T cells sorted from blood, obtained at week 24, from a patient treated with tofacitinib. The chain's CDR3 is CSVGQGAGSPLHF. CDR3 nucleotide sequence: TGCAGCGTTGGGCAGGGGGCCGGTTCACCCCTCCACTTT.